This entry lists 19 T cell receptor beta chains sequenced from one sample in a study of identical twins. TCRdb re-analysed the 5' RACE reads in MiXCR, keeping a single row per CDR3 protein. Among some 200,000 distinct CDR3 sequences listed, under 10% were seen once. These data also formed part of another study, on yellow fever vaccine responses in identical twins.

Sequenced material: memory (CD45RO+) T cells sorted from blood. Every receptor here comes from a woman between 18 and 29 years old in good health.

This clonotype was counted only a few times. The gene calls are TRBV19 and TRBJ2-1; the D call may be TRBD1 or TRBD2 (7 bases each). The V end was cut by 6 bases, the J end by 0 bases, with 27 bases between. CDR1 is LNHDA, CDR2 SQIVND, per germline (reference sequence). The CDR3 runs 20 residues. CDR3 bases: TGTGCCAGTAGCCCCCTACCCTGGGGAGGGGGCATGGGCTCCTACAATGAGCAGTTCTTC. Protein sequence: CASSPLPWGGGMGSYNEQFF.

The chain uses TRBV4-2 and TRBJ2-5; TRBD2 matches 14 bases. The V gene's germline CDR1 is LGHNA and CDR2 YNFKEQ. The V gene end was trimmed by 1 base and the J gene end by 4 bases; junction bases not matched to a gene: 11. The CDR3 is 19 residues long. As DNA, the CDR3 is TGTGCCAGCAGCCAAGCCCTCATTCCCGGACTAGCGGGGGGAGAGACCCAGTACTTC. Its protein product is CASSQALIPGLAGGETQYF.

This clonotype was seen a handful of times. The J gene is TRBJ2-5, the V gene TRBV7-2; D not resolved. CDR1 is SGHTA, CDR2 FQGNSA, per germline. V was trimmed by 5 bases and J by 1 base, leaving 17 bases between them. The CDR3 runs 16 residues. CDR3 nucleotide sequence: TGTGCCAGCAGCGTAACTTCTCACGGGCTCCAAGAGACCCAGTACTTC. This codes for CASSVTSHGLQETQYF.

This clonotype was counted many times. The chain uses TRBV9 and TRBJ2-1; D is ambiguous. Trimming removed 0 bases at V and 0 bases at J, with 13 bases between. This CDR3 contains 17 residues. Germline V gives CDR1 SGDLS, CDR2 YYNGEE. CDR3 amino acids: CASSVASRLSSYNEQFF. For the CDR3, the DNA is TGTGCCAGCAGCGTAGCTTCCAGGCTGAGCTCCTACAATGAGCAGTTCTTC.

This clonotype has ten or more counts. The gene calls are TRBV12-3 or TRBV12-4 and TRBJ1-1; 7 positions match TRBD1. This CDR3 spans 14 amino acids. The V gene end was trimmed by 6 bases and the J gene end by 5 bases; junction bases not matched to a gene: 9. The CDR3 protein is CASRRQGIGTEAFF. In nucleotides, the CDR3 is TGTGCCAGCAGAAGACAGGGAATAGGAACTGAAGCTTTCTTT.

The table lists this clonotype with many counts. V usage is TRBV27 and J usage is TRBJ2-1; D remains unclear. Germline CDR1 MNHEY, CDR2 SMNVEV (reference sequence). V was clipped by 3 bases and J by 3 bases, with 9 bases between them. This CDR3 spans 14 amino acids. CDR3 DNA sequence: TGTGCCAGCAGTTTCGTTCCCCTCTACAATGAGCAGTTCTTC. This encodes CASSFVPLYNEQFF.

This clonotype occurred many times. The chain carries TRBV4-3 and TRBJ2-2; 8 bases are shared with TRBD1. The germline V gene encodes CDR1 LGHNA and CDR2 YSLEER. The CDR3 has 15 residues. Losses at the gene ends were 4 bases for V and 3 bases for J; bases not matched to a gene: 4. CDR3 in amino acids: CASSRRTGYTGELFF. The CDR3 bases are TGCGCCAGCAGCCGACGGACAGGGTACACCGGGGAGCTGTTTTTT.

The genes are TRBV3-1 and TRBJ1-2, with D maybe TRBD1 (5 bases). The CDR3 length is 13 residues. Trimming shortened V by 1 base and J by 4 bases, and 7 bases separated the two germline ends. Germline CDR1 is LGHDT and CDR2 is YNNKEL (reference sequence). The CDR3 here is CASSQGRGYGYTF. The CDR3 region has the DNA TGTGCCAGCAGCCAAGGAAGGGGCTATGGCTACACCTTC.

This clonotype came up a few times. V usage is TRBV5-1 and J usage is TRBJ2-2, with 12 positions matching TRBD2. There are 17 residues in the CDR3. V shed 3 bases, J shed 9 bases, and the junction held 12 bases outside the gene matches. Germline V gives CDR1 SGHRS, CDR2 YFSETQ. In DNA form, the CDR3 reads TGCGCCAGCAGCTCCTCTAGCGGGGGGGCTCGGGGCCGGGAGCTGTTTTTT. It yields the protein CASSSSSGGARGRELFF.

This clonotype was seen repeatedly, ten times or more. This rearrangement joins TRBV15 to TRBJ2-2, with D tentatively TRBD1 or TRBD2 (6 bases each). The CDR3 has 17 amino acids. Germline CDR1 reads LNHNV; CDR2 reads YYDKDF (reference sequence). The V end was cut by 4 bases, the J end by 3 bases, with 18 bases between. The CDR3 region is CATSTNMGGRDTGELFF. Here the CDR3 DNA reads TGTGCCACCAGCACCAACATGGGGGGCCGAGACACCGGGGAGCTGTTTTTT.

This clonotype was observed many times. This chain links TRBV12-3 or TRBV12-4 with TRBJ2-5, with TRBD1 matching 7 bases. V trimming: 5 bases; J trimming: 4 bases; junction bases outside the gene matches: 7. This CDR3 comprises 14 residues. DNA for the CDR3: TGTGCCAGCAGTATACAGGGGCCTGGAGAGACCCAGTACTTC. Translating it yields CASSIQGPGETQYF.

This clonotype showed up many times. The genes are TRBV10-3 and TRBJ2-5; 7 nucleotides agree with TRBD1. The V gene's germline CDR1 is ENHRY and CDR2 SYGVKD. This CDR3 spans 13 amino acids. J gave up 5 bases and V 5 bases, and 5 bases lay outside the gene matches. The CDR3 coding sequence is TGTGCCATCAGTACAGGGGCCGGGGAGACCCAGTACTTC. Amino acid sequence: CAISTGAGETQYF.

This clonotype came up once. This rearrangement joins TRBV5-3 to TRBJ1-2, with a tentative D call TRBD1 (6 bases). TRBV5-3 is an ORF; its function is uncertain. The CDR3 covers 14 residues. The ends were cut back, 8 bases at V and 3 bases at J, with 17 bases in the middle. As DNA, the CDR3 is TGTGCCAGGAGCCCGGGGCAGGGGTACTATGGCTACACCTTC. Its protein product is CARSPGQGYYGYTF.

The rearrangement links TRBV7-2 to TRBJ1-4, with D unclear. The CDR3 has 14 residues. V lost 4 bases to trimming and J lost 8 bases, with 14 bases between them. From germline, CDR1 is SGHTA and CDR2 FQGNSA. CDR3 nucleotide sequence: TGTGCCAGCAGCTCTCAGAGAGTTAACGAAAAACTGTTTTTT. This encodes CASSSQRVNEKLFF.

This clonotype came up many times. The V gene is TRBV3-1, the J gene TRBJ2-5, with D possibly TRBD2 on 6 matching bases. The CDR3 is 13 residues long. V gave up 6 bases and J gave up 3 bases, with 11 bases separating them. Germline V gene sequence: CDR1 LGHDT, CDR2 YNNKEL (reference sequence). As DNA, the CDR3 is TGTGCCAGCAGTCGGGACTCCGAAGAGACCCAGTACTTC. This codes for CASSRDSEETQYF.

DNA for the CDR3: TGTGCCAGCATACAACTAGCGGGGGGAACCCAAGATACGCAGTATTTT. Protein sequence: CASIQLAGGTQDTQYF. The rearrangement links TRBV6-1 to TRBJ2-3, with 12 bases lining up with TRBD2. The CDR3 is 16 amino acids. After removal of 7 bases from V and 5 bases from J, the junction contained 10 bases not matched to a gene. CDR1 and CDR2 from the germline V gene are MNHNS and SASEGT.

This clonotype occurred many times. This chain uses TRBV5-1 with TRBJ2-7; 11 positions match TRBD2. The CDR3 has 15 residues. Germline trimming cut 3 bases from V and 5 bases from J; bases unmatched to any gene: 7. CDR1 and CDR2 from the germline V gene are SGHRS and YFSETQ. The CDR3 loop reads CASSSGLAGIDEQYF. Here the CDR3 DNA reads TGCGCCAGCAGCTCCGGACTAGCGGGTATAGACGAGCAGTACTTC.

This clonotype appeared a few times. This chain connects TRBV9 to TRBJ1-5; D ambiguous. The CDR3 loop spans 13 amino acids. Germline values: CDR1 SGDLS, CDR2 YYNGEE. Trimming shortened V by 2 bases and J by 5 bases, and 8 bases separated the two germline ends. The CDR3 region is CASSVGPDQPQHF. The CDR3 bases are TGTGCCAGCAGCGTGGGTCCCGATCAGCCCCAGCATTTT.

A remark on this clonotype: This may be a read error: a much more frequent sequence differs by one nucleotide. The missing conserved phenylalanine or tryptophan at the end of this CDR3 makes a read error likely. The V gene is TRBV20-1, the J gene TRBJ2-5; the D is unclear. The CDR3 runs to 11 residues. V dropped 3 bases and J dropped 7 bases, with 9 bases sitting between them. CDR1 and CDR2 (germline): DFQATT, SNEGSKA (reference sequence). The DNA of the CDR3 is TGCAGTGCTAGCCTAAAAGGGACCCAGTACTTA. This sequence encodes CSASLKGTQYL.